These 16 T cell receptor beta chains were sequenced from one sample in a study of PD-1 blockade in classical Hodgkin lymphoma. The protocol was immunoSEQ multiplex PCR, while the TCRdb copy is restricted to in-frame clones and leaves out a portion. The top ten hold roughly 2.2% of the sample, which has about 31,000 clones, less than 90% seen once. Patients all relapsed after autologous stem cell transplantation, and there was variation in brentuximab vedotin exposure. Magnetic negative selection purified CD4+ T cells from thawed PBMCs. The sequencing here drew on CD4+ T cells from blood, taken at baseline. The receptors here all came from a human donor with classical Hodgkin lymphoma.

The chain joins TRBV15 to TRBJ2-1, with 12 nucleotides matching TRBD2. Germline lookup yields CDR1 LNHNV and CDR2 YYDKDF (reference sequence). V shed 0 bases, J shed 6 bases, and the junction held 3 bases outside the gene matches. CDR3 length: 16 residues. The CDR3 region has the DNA TGTGCCACCAGCAGAGATCCACTAGCGGGAGGCAATGAGCAGTTCTTC. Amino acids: CATSRDPLAGGNEQFF.

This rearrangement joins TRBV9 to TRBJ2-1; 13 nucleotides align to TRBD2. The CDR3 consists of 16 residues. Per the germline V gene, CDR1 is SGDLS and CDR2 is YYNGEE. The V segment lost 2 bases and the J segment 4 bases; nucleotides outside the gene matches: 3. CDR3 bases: TGTGCCAGCAGCGTTGCGGGACTAGCGGGATACAATGAGCAGTTCTTC. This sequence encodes CASSVAGLAGYNEQFF.

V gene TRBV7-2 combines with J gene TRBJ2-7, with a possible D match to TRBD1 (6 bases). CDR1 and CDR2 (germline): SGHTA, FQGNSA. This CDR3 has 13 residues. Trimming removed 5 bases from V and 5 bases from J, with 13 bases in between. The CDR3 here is CASSPHRENEQYF. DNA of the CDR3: TGTGCCAGCAGCCCCCACAGGGAAAACGAGCAGTACTTC.

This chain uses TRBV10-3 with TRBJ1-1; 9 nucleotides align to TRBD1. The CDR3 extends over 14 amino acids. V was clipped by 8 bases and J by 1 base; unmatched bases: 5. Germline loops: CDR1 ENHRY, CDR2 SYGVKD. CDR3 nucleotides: TGTGCCATCGGGCGGGACAGGGCGAACACTGAAGCTTTCTTT. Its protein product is CAIGRDRANTEAFF.

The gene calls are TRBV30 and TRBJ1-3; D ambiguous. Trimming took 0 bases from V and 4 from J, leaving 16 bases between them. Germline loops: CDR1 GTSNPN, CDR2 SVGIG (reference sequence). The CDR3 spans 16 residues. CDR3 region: CAWSVRASWGGNTIYF. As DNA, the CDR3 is TGTGCCTGGAGTGTTAGGGCCTCCTGGGGAGGAAACACCATATATTTT.

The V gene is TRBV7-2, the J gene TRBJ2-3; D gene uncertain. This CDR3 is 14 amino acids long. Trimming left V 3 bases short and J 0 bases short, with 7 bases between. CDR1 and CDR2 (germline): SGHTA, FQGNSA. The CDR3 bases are TGTGCCAGCAGCTTTTCACCTAGCACAGATACGCAGTATTTT. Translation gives CASSFSPSTDTQYF. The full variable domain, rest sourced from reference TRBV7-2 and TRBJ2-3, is GAGVSQSPSNKVTEKGKDVELRCDPISGHTALYWYRQSLGQGLEFLIYFQGNSAPDKSGLPSDRFSAERTGGSVSTLTIQRTQQEDSAVYLCASSFSPSTDTQYFGPGTRLTVL.

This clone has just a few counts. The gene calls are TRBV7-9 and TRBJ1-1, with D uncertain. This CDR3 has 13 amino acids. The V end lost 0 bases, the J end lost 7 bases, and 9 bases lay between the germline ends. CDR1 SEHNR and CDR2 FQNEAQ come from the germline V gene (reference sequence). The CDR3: CASSLAQRSEAFF. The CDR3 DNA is TGTGCCAGCAGCTTAGCGCAGAGAAGTGAAGCTTTCTTT. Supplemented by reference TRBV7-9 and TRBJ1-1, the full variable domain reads DTGVSQNPRHKITKRGQNVTFRCDPISEHNRLYWYRQTLGQGPEFLTYFQNEAQLEKSRLLSDRFSAERPKGSFSTLEIQRTEQGDSAMYLCASSLAQRSEAFFGQGTRLTVV.

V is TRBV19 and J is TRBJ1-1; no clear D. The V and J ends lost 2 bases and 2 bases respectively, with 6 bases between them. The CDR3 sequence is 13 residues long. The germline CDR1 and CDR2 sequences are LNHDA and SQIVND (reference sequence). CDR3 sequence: CASSISRNTEAFF. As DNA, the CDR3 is TGTGCCAGTAGTATATCGCGAAACACTGAAGCTTTCTTT.

In DNA, the CDR3 is TGTGCCAGCAGCTTGGAATGGAGGAACGAGCAGTTCTTC. Translation gives CASSLEWRNEQFF. The rearrangement uses TRBV5-4 and TRBJ2-1, with TRBD2 as a possible D gene (5 bases). Germline-derived CDR1 and CDR2 are SGHNT and YYREEE (reference sequence). This CDR3 is built from 13 residues. With 0 bases removed from V and 10 bases from J, the gap between germline ends came to 11 bases.

The CDR3 DNA reads as TGCGCCAGCAGCCAGGCGCCGGGACTAGCGGCCTACGAGCAGTACTTC. Protein product: CASSQAPGLAAYEQYF. This sequence joins TRBV4-1 and TRBJ2-5; 11 bases are a match to TRBD2. Near its end, the DNA agrees better with TRBJ2-7, so the J call may be wrong. The length of the CDR3 is 16 residues. The germline CDR1 and CDR2 sequences are MGHRA and YSYEKL.

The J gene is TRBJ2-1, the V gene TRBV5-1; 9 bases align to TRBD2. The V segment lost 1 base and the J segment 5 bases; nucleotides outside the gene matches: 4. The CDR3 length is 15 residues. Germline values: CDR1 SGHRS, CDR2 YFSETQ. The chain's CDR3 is CASSLLASGDNEQFF. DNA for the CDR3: TGCGCCAGCAGCTTGTTGGCTAGCGGGGACAATGAGCAGTTCTTC. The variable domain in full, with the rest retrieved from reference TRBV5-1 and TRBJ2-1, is KAGVTQTPRYLIKTRGQQVTLSCSPISGHRSVSWYQQTPGQGLQFLFEYFSETQRNKGNFPGRFSGRQFSNSRSEMNVSTLELGDSALYLCASSLLASGDNEQFFGPGTRLTVL.

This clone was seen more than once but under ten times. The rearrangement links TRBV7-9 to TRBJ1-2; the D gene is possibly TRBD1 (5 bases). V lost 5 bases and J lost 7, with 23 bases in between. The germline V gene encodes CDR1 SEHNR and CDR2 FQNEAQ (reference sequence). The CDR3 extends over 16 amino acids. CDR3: CASSPRGSGRVAGYTF. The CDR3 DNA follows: TGTGCCAGCAGCCCTCGCGGGAGTGGCAGGGTGGCTGGCTACACCTTC.

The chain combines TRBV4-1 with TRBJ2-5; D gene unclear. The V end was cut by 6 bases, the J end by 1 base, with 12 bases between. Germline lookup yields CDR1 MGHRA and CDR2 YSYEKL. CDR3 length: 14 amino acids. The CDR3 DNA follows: TGCGCCAGCAGTCATGGGTATTCCCAAGAGACCCAGTACTTC. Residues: CASSHGYSQETQYF.

CDR3 in amino acids: CASQTGQGNEKLFF. In nucleotides, the CDR3 is TGTGCCAGCCAAACGGGACAGGGAAATGAAAAACTGTTTTTT. This chain uses TRBV6-5 with TRBJ1-4, with TRBD1 identical over 9 bases. Trimming cost V 8 bases and J 5 bases; bases outside gene matches: 6. This CDR3 is built from 14 residues. Germline-derived CDR1 and CDR2 are MNHEY and SVGAGI.

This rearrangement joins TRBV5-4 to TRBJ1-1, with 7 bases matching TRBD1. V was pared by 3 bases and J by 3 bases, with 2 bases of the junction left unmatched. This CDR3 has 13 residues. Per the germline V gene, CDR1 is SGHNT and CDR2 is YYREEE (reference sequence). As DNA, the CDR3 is TGTGCCAGCAGCTCGGGACAGTACACTGAAGCTTTCTTT. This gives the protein CASSSGQYTEAFF.

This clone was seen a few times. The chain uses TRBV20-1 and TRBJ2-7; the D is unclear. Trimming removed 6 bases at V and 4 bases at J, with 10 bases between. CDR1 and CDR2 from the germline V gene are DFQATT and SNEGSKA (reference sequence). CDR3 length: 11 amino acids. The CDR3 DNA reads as TGCAGTGCCCAGACATTGTACGAGCAGTACTTC. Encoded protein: CSAQTLYEQYF.